A selection of T cell receptor beta chains follows, all from one sample in a study of T cells after yellow fever vaccination. TCRdb recomputed calls from the 5' RACE reads with MiXCR, one row per CDR3 protein. The profile shows a few hundred thousand distinct CDR3 sequences, approximately 4.2% of them singletons. The specimen comprised PBMCs, sampled 5 days after the yellow fever booster vaccination. The receptors originated from a man aged 18 to 30 who received the YFV17D yellow fever vaccine. Both conserved end residues are part of each CDR3. A D gene is named only where the DNA matches it firmly. Rows may omit the clone size; those that give it use once, few, many or a size class.

length: 17
size: few
D: TRBD1
J: TRBJ2-6
V: TRBV11-2
DNA: TGTGCCAGCAGCTTAGGCCCTGGGACAGGGAGAACCAACGTCCTGACTTTC
CDR3: CASSLGPGTGRTNVLTF

length: 15
size: many
D: TRBD2
J: TRBJ2-7
V: TRBV7-2
DNA: TGTGCCAGCACCTCGGGGGGGCGGAGCTCCTACGAGCAGTACTTC
CDR3: CASTSGGRSSYEQYF

length: 15
size: -
D: -
J: TRBJ1-5
V: TRBV19
DNA: TGTGCCAGTAGTATAGTGTGGGCCCCCAATCAGCCCCAGCATTTT
CDR3: CASSIVWAPNQPQHF

length: 15
size: -
D: TRBD2
J: TRBJ2-3
V: TRBV2
DNA: TGTGCCAGCAGTGCGGGGCTTGCGGGGGGTTATACGCAGTATTTT
CDR3: CASSAGLAGGYTQYF

length: 12
size: few
D: -
J: TRBJ2-1
V: TRBV7-2
DNA: TGTGCCAGCACCTATCCTCAGCGGGCGCAGTTCTTC
CDR3: CASTYPQRAQFF

length: 13
size: -
D: -
J: TRBJ2-3
V: TRBV7-2
DNA: TGTGCCAGCAGTTCTCAGGCCACAGATACGCAGTATTTT
CDR3: CASSSQATDTQYF

length: 13
size: few
D: -
J: TRBJ2-7
V: TRBV5-1
DNA: TGCGCCAGCAGCTTGAACAGGGACCACGAGCAGTACTTC
CDR3: CASSLNRDHEQYF

length: 15
size: many
D: -
J: TRBJ2-4
V: TRBV7-3
DNA: TGTGCCAGCAGCCTCGACAGTACGGCCAAAAACATTCAGTACTTC
CDR3: CASSLDSTAKNIQYF

length: 13
size: many
D: -
J: TRBJ1-3
V: TRBV10-3
DNA: TGTGCCATCAGTGAACCAGGGAGTAACACCATATATTTT
CDR3: CAISEPGSNTIYF

length: 14
size: many
D: TRBD1
J: TRBJ2-7
V: TRBV5-1
DNA: TGCGCCAGTACCTGGACAGGGGGCGCCTACGAGCAGTACTTC
CDR3: CASTWTGGAYEQYF

length: 14
size: few
D: TRBD2
J: TRBJ2-2
V: TRBV20-1
DNA: TGCAGTGCTCCACGGGGGGGATCCACCGGGGAGCTGTTTTTT
CDR3: CSAPRGGSTGELFF

length: 15
size: few
D: -
J: TRBJ2-7
V: TRBV5-4
DNA: TGTGCCAGCAGCCCTAAGGGCTCCTCGAACTACGAGCAGTACTTC
CDR3: CASSPKGSSNYEQYF

length: 13
size: many
D: -
J: TRBJ1-3
V: TRBV12-3/TRBV12-4
DNA: TGTGCCAGCAGTTCCCAGGGGGGAAACACCATATATTTT
CDR3: CASSSQGGNTIYF

length: 16
size: few
D: TRBD2
J: TRBJ2-1
V: TRBV4-3
DNA: TGCGCCAGCAGCCCCCTCGGCGGGGGGCCCGGCAATGAGCAGTTCTTC
CDR3: CASSPLGGGPGNEQFF

length: 15
size: -
D: -
J: TRBJ2-4
V: TRBV12-3/TRBV12-4
DNA: TGTGCCAGCAGTCCTGACAGAATAGCCAAAAACATTCAGTACTTC
CDR3: CASSPDRIAKNIQYF

length: 16
size: many
D: -
J: TRBJ1-1
V: TRBV4-1
DNA: TGCGCCAGCAGCCAGGTTACATATAGCCCTAACACTGAAGCTTTCTTT
CDR3: CASSQVTYSPNTEAFF

length: 14
size: -
D: -
J: TRBJ1-4
V: TRBV7-2
DNA: TGTGCCAGCAGCTTACCACAGCCTAATGAAAAACTGTTTTTT
CDR3: CASSLPQPNEKLFF

length: 14
size: many
D: TRBD1
J: TRBJ2-2
V: TRBV7-2
DNA: TGTGCCAGCAGGCCCACAGGGGTCACCGGGGAGCTGTTTTTT
CDR3: CASRPTGVTGELFF

length: 14
size: few
D: -
J: TRBJ1-2
V: TRBV4-1
DNA: TGCGCCAGCAGCCCCGTGACCGACAGCTATGGCTACACCTTC
CDR3: CASSPVTDSYGYTF

length: 13
size: few
D: -
J: TRBJ2-1
V: TRBV9
DNA: TGTGCCAGCAGCGGGGACGCATACAATGAGCAGTTCTTC
CDR3: CASSGDAYNEQFF

length: 14
size: many
D: TRBD1
J: TRBJ1-1
V: TRBV28
DNA: TGTGCCAGCACCCCTGCCCAGGTGACAGGGGGAACTTTCTTT
CDR3: CASTPAQVTGGTFF

length: 15
size: -
D: -
J: TRBJ1-4
V: TRBV14
DNA: TGTGCCAGCAGCCAGCTCGGACAGCTTAATGAAAAACTGTTTTTT
CDR3: CASSQLGQLNEKLFF